This entry lists 16 T cell receptor beta chains sequenced from one sample in a study of blood T cell repertoires in COVID-19. The assay was immunoSEQ multiplex PCR, and TCRdb's table has in-frame clones only and misses some. Of 150,000 to 200,000 clones listed, roughly 88% were seen once; the top ten hold roughly 8.9%. Material for sequencing was PBMCs or T cells enriched from blood (not recorded which). Receptors originate from a woman between 18 and 29 years old who had recovered from COVID-19.

The chain employs TRBV11-2 and TRBJ1-4, with D tentatively TRBD1 (6 bases). Germline V gene lookup returns CDR1 SGHAT and CDR2 FQNNGV. The CDR3 is made up of 15 amino acids. Trimming stripped 3 bases from V and 4 bases from J, with 12 bases between. The CDR3 loop is CASSFVGQLNEKLFF. CDR3 DNA: TGTGCCAGCAGCTTCGTTGGACAGCTTAATGAAAAACTGTTTTTT.

This chain joins TRBV25-1 and TRBJ1-4, with 8 bases lining up with TRBD1. The J segment lost 5 bases and the V segment lost 2 bases, leaving 4 bases of the junction unmatched. This CDR3 has 15 amino acids. CDR1 is MGHDK and CDR2 is SYGVNS in the germline V gene. Here the CDR3 reads CASSERGDRNEKLFF. CDR3 sequence (DNA): TGTGCCAGCAGTGAACGCGGGGACAGGAATGAAAAACTGTTTTTT.

The V and J genes are TRBV27 and TRBJ2-1; TRBD2 aligns across 10 bases. The CDR3 consists of 15 residues. V dropped 6 bases and J dropped 3; count of bases not matched to a gene: 5. Germline lookup yields CDR1 MNHEY and CDR2 SMNVEV (reference sequence). The CDR3 DNA is TGTGCCAGCAGCTATGGACTAGCGGTCTACAATGAGCAGTTCTTC. This translates into CASSYGLAVYNEQFF.

V gene TRBV10-1 combines with J gene TRBJ1-1, with 8 nucleotides matching TRBD1. Germline-derived CDR1 and CDR2 are WNHNN and SYGVQD (reference sequence). V dropped 8 bases and J dropped 3; count of bases not matched to a gene: 5. This CDR3 contains 13 residues. The CDR3 spells CASSRGPDTEAFF. In DNA, the CDR3 is TGCGCCAGCTCCAGGGGGCCCGACACTGAAGCTTTCTTT.

The chain has TRBV6-1 and TRBJ1-4; possible D gene TRBD1, 5 bases. Looked up from germline, CDR1 is MNHNS and CDR2 is SASEGT. Trimming removed 2 bases from V and 5 bases from J, with 12 bases in between. The CDR3 runs 15 residues. CDR3 sequence (DNA): TGTGCCAGCAGTGAAACCCCGACAGAGAATGAAAAACTGTTTTTT. Translated: CASSETPTENEKLFF.

This sequence joins TRBV3-1 (or the pseudogene TRBV3-2) and TRBJ2-3; D may be TRBD1 (6 bases). The CDR3 covers 15 residues. The V end lost 0 bases, the J end lost 4 bases, and 11 bases lay between the germline ends. Per the germline V gene, CDR1 is LGHDT and CDR2 is YNNKEL (reference sequence). CDR3 amino acids: CASSQEGGGSDTQYF. CDR3 sequence (DNA): TGTGCCAGCAGCCAAGAAGGTGGGGGCTCAGATACGCAGTATTTT.

The J gene is TRBJ1-4, the V gene TRBV15; D perhaps matches TRBD1 (6 bases). Per the germline V gene, CDR1 is LNHNV and CDR2 is YYDKDF (reference sequence). V was pared by 0 bases and J by 7 bases, with 15 bases between. The CDR3 extends over 16 amino acids. The CDR3 region has the DNA TGTGCCACCAGCAGAGATTTTGGGCAGGGGAGTGAAAAACTGTTTTTT. Amino acid sequence: CATSRDFGQGSEKLFF.

A few counts support this clone. This chain connects TRBV5-4 to TRBJ1-2, with D possibly being TRBD1 (5 bases). Germline V lookup: CDR1 SGHNT, CDR2 YYREEE (reference sequence). V lost 0 bases and J 6 bases, leaving 21 bases between the germline ends. The CDR3 has 17 amino acids. CDR3 amino acids: CASSLASYWGRLDGYTF. CDR3 sequence (DNA): TGTGCCAGCAGCTTGGCTTCATACTGGGGCCGGTTGGATGGCTACACCTTC.

The chain combines TRBV15 with TRBJ1-2; D is uncertain. This CDR3 is built from 14 residues. The germline CDR1 and CDR2 sequences are LNHNV and YYDKDF (reference sequence). V lost 1 base, J lost 4 bases, and 10 bases lay in between. Here the CDR3 DNA reads TGTGCCACCAGCAGAGTAGTGAGGGTCTATGGCTACACCTTC. Translating gives CATSRVVRVYGYTF. Supplemented by reference TRBV15 and TRBJ1-2, the full variable domain reads DAMVIQNPRYQVTQFGKPVTLSCSQTLNHNVMYWYQQKSSQAPKLLFHYYDKDFNNEADTPDNFQSRRPNTSFCFLDIRSPGLGDTAMYLCATSRVVRVYGYTFGSGTRLTVV.

This rearrangement joins TRBV5-6 to TRBJ1-1, with 12 bases lining up with TRBD1. The junction had 6 bases not matched to a gene; V was cut back by 2 bases and J by 1 base. There are 17 residues in the CDR3. The germline gives CDR1 SGHDT, CDR2 YYEEEE. Written as DNA, the CDR3 is TGTGCCAGCAGCTTTTCCGGGACAGGGGGCCCGAACACTGAAGCTTTCTTT. Its protein is CASSFSGTGGPNTEAFF.

The chain links TRBV28 to TRBJ1-3; D is perhaps TRBD1 (5 bases). The CDR3 has 14 residues. CDR1 is MDHEN and CDR2 is SYDVKM in the germline V gene. V lost 6 bases, J lost 1 base, and 10 bases lay in between. CDR3 in DNA: TGTGCCAGCAGACGACGGGGGTCTGGAAACACCATATATTTT. Translation gives CASRRRGSGNTIYF.

The chain links TRBV6-6 to TRBJ1-2; 7 bases are a match to TRBD1. Germline CDR1 reads MNHNY; CDR2 reads SVGAGI (reference sequence). CDR3 length equals 14 residues. V trimming: 4 bases; J trimming: 2 bases; junction bases outside the gene matches: 4. DNA for the CDR3: TGTGCCAGCAGTTCCATGACAGGGAACTATGGCTACACCTTC. Residues: CASSSMTGNYGYTF.

The rearrangement joins TRBV7-9 to TRBJ2-3, with 10 positions matching TRBD2. Germline values: CDR1 SEHNR, CDR2 FQNEAQ (reference sequence). This CDR3 is built from 16 residues. V gave up 5 bases and J gave up 5 bases; unmatched junction bases: 10. As DNA, the CDR3 is TGTGCCAGCAGCCCCCGGCTAGCGGGAGCGGGAGATACGCAGTATTTT. Residues: CASSPRLAGAGDTQYF.

The table lists this clone with a few counts. This sequence joins TRBV6-5 and TRBJ1-3; D is unresolved. Per the germline V gene, CDR1 is MNHEY and CDR2 is SVGAGI. The CDR3 extends over 14 amino acids. V lost 6 bases, J lost 0 bases, and 9 bases lay in between. The CDR3 DNA reads TGTGCCAGCAGCGACGGAGTCTCTGGAAACACCATATATTTT. Amino acid sequence: CASSDGVSGNTIYF.

This clone was seen just once. CDR3 DNA: TGTGCCAGCAGTGAAGCATCGACAGGGGCCCATGGCTACACCTTC. Its translation is CASSEASTGAHGYTF. The chain uses TRBV2 and TRBJ1-2; 8 bases match TRBD1. The CDR3 extends over 15 amino acids. The germline V gene has CDR1 SNHLY and CDR2 FYNNEI. V shed 0 bases and J 6 bases; nucleotides not matched to a gene: 6.

The chain couples TRBV2 to TRBJ1-6, with unresolved D. CDR1 is SNHLY and CDR2 is FYNNEI in the germline V gene. The CDR3 consists of 16 residues. V was clipped by 7 bases and J by 1 base, with 14 bases between them. CDR3 nucleotide sequence: TGTGCCAGCACTGCGGGAGACCGTTCCTATAATTCACCCCTCCACTTT. Translating it yields CASTAGDRSYNSPLHF.